This entry concerns a single T cell receptor (beta chain). Its antigen is undetermined. The germline V gene has CDR1 LGHNA and CDR2 YNFKEQ. V was shortened by 0 bases and J by 1 base, with 7 bases between the two germline ends. The CDR3 contains 15 residues. The data are from a study of radiotherapy plus CTLA-4 blockade in lung cancer. The overall study: Among all patients, 18% showed objective responses, while roughly 28% had disease control. Whole-study findings and limits: Clones of tumor-derived TCRs expanded in blood after radiotherapy plus ipilimumab.

Assay: immunoSEQ multiplex PCR; the TCRdb copy retains only in-frame clones and omits some. The sample shows tens of thousands of clones, about 76% of them seen only once. This material consisted of peripheral blood, taken from a patient treated with radiotherapy plus ipilimumab. The clonotype comes from a human donor with non-small cell lung cancer whose response to radiotherapy plus ipilimumab could not be evaluated. The chain recombines TRBV4-2 with TRBJ1-5; D unresolved. The CDR3 region is CASSQEGASNQPQHF. The CDR3 nucleotides read TGTGCCAGCAGCCAAGAGGGAGCAAGCAATCAGCCCCAGCATTTT.